This T cell receptor beta chain is drawn from a study of shared clonotypes between healthy human individuals. Study results and limitations: Genetic and exposure-history diversity was limited by the small donor number. Shared clonotypes across all four donors exceeded non-shared ones in generation probability. Roughly 5% of naive CD4 clonotypes were shared across a few donors.

For each subset, genomic DNA was distributed in equal portions over several immunoSEQ plates. Sequencing was performed with immunoSEQ multiplex PCR; in TCRdb, only in-frame clones are kept and a portion is missing. The sample holds approximately 2.4 million clones, 90% to 96% seen once. To note about this clone: The antigen is not known.

The CDR3 extends over 14 amino acids. With V trimmed by 3 bases and J by 7 bases, 3 bases remained unmatched. The V gene's germline CDR1 is LNHDA and CDR2 SQIVND (reference sequence). This chain uses TRBV19 with TRBJ2-1; 10 nucleotides match TRBD1. The sequenced sample consisted of naive CD4+ T cells sorted from blood. Subset meaning: CD45RA+ positively selected. The clonotype originates from a man between 18 and 35 years old in good health. The chain's CDR3 is CASSMMGQGNEQFF. In nucleotides, the CDR3 is TGTGCCAGTAGTATGATGGGACAGGGGAATGAGCAGTTCTTC. Drawing the rest from reference TRBV19 and TRBJ2-1, the complete variable domain is DGGITQSPKYLFRKEGQNVTLSCEQNLNHDAMYWYRQDPGQGLRLIYYSQIVNDFQKGDIAEGYSVSREKKESFPLTVTSAQKNPTAFYLCASSMMGQGNEQFFGPGTRLTVL.